This TCR beta chain derives from a study of T cells generated in artificial thymic organoids (dated by TCRdb to 2016 to 2017). With respect to the entire study: In some experiments, thymic T cells were further FACS-purified to deplete CD4 immature single positive or double positive precursors. TCR alpha and beta CDR3 repertoires of in vitro artificial thymic organoid-derived CD8 single positive T cells were compared with thymic and peripheral blood naive CD8 T cells. The repertoire sequencing data shown were described as representative of three independent experiments. What the work shows at the level of the full study, not this receptor alone: The TCR clonotype diversity of organoid-derived CD8 single positive T cells was physiological and comparable to that of naive CD8 T cells from thymus and blood.

Separate semi-nested PCR amplifications were run for the TCRalpha and TCRbeta libraries, using Advantage 2 and reverse primers located in the TRAC or TRBC constant regions. The amount of total RNA going into first-strand cDNA synthesis ranged between roughly 3 and 550 ng. TCR cDNA libraries were generated by 5'-RACE using the SMARTer PCR cDNA Synthesis kit, with a poly-dT primer for first-strand synthesis. Each semi-nested reverse primer in the constant region carried a 5-nucleotide sample-specific barcode, and the resulting products were cleaned up with the Zymo DNA Clean and Concentrator-5 kit. As many as ten barcoded samples were combined into a pool, ligated to Illumina adaptors, and sequenced on an Illumina MiSeq as 2 x 150 bp paired-end reads. Under the source paper's analysis protocol: Demultiplexed reads were aligned with BLAT to a custom library of all human TRAV, TRAJ, TRBV, TRBD and TRBJ combinations from IMGT. The best BLAT hits were picked using pslCDnaFilter (-maxAligns=1, -ignoreIntrons), and custom Perl scripts were used to calculate clonotype frequencies. TCRdb reworked the public reads: Q25 trimming with fastp, MiXCR clone assembly, productive beta chains retained. Under each unique CDR3 protein, matching rows form one entry showing the most common genes and DNA. The V and J calls were not made by the authors but by TCRdb's processing. For this sample there are around 9,300 distinct CDR3 sequences; approximately 20% appear just once. The ten largest clones represent roughly 1.4% of the sample.

Enrichment of primary CD8+ T cells was performed with magnetic beads using the Miltenyi CD8+ T cell Isolation Kit. Organoid and thymic CD3+TCRalphabeta+CD8 single positive T cells were FACS sorted before RNA extraction. For each sample, total RNA was purified from roughly 40,000 to 200,000 sorted cells using the RNeasy Micro kit, and RNA quality was assessed on an Agilent RNA 6000 Nano chip. To release thymocytes, the researchers dissected thymic fragments, broke them apart by pipetting, and passed the material through a 70 um strainer. The cysteine opens and the phenylalanine closes a CDR3 of 16 amino acids. Only the CDR3 portion is preserved as DNA: 48 bases, with reading frame beginning at the first base. CDR1 and CDR2 are drawn from the germline V gene (reference sequence): MNHEY, SMNVEV. Relative to germline, V is missing 5 bases and J is missing 9 bases, with 13 bases of the junction outside any gene match.

This clonotype is assessed as medium-sized (0.01 to 0.1%). Its antigen has not been determined. Base qualities are not at hand, and no much larger clone is one base apart. The chain joins TRBV27 to TRBJ1-6, and 7 junctional nucleotides match TRBD1. Sample: naive CD8+ T cells from the thymus. Taken with the paper, the label for cell subset or site translates to: CD3+TCRalphabeta+CD8SP T cells; for blood, CD45RO-CCR7+ naive CD8+ T cells. This clonotype originated in a human donor who gave cord blood stem cells for thymic organoid culture, a cardiac surgery patient who gave postnatal thymus, or a blood donor (not recorded which). The CDR3 protein sequence reads: CASSGQVVGYGSPLHF. The nucleotide sequence is given as TGTGCCAGCAGTGGACAGGTTGTGGGTTATGGTTCACCCCTCCACTTT.